This TCR beta chain was captured in a study of radiation and T cells in renal cell carcinoma. Study findings and constraints: Top tumor clonotypes rose in blood 2 weeks post-radiation, then contracted.

The sample's time point: blood 4 weeks post-SBRT, at nephrectomy. Specified treatment: 15 Gy SBRT to primary tumor, nephrectomy 4 weeks later. A word on this clone: The target antigen is unknown.

The CDR3 extends over 15 amino acids. CDR1 is LGHNA, CDR2 YNFKEQ, per germline. V was clipped by 3 bases and J by 5 bases; unmatched bases: 5. Measured with immunoSEQ multiplex PCR; TCRdb has only the in-frame clones, and not every one. The sample yields approximately 65,000 clones, over 65% seen once. The chain joins TRBV4-2 to TRBJ2-1, with TRBD1 matching 9 bases. The TCR sequence derives from a man aged 60 to 75 with renal cell carcinoma. The material was blood, obtained from a patient whose treatment included radiotherapy and nephrectomy. The CDR3 DNA follows: TGTGCCAGCAGCCAGGGACAGGGCTTGGACAATGAGCAGTTCTTC. This sequence encodes CASSQGQGLDNEQFF.